This is a list of T cell receptor beta chains from one sample in a study of cytomegalovirus exposure and HLA in healthy donors. TCRdb's table, derived via immunoSEQ multiplex PCR, lists solely in-frame clones and lacks some. The sample lists around 150,000 clones, around 76% occurring once. Sequencing was done on a sample of PBMCs. Source of these receptors: a female donor in good health and CMV-seronegative. Both conserved end residues are part of each CDR3. A D gene is named only where the DNA matches it firmly. A clone size is listed for some rows: how often the clone was seen (once, few, many), or a class if it is expanded.

>TRBV6-1|TRBD2|medium-sized|TRBJ2-5
CASSELAGGQETQYF
TGTGCCAGCAGTGAACTAGCGGGGGGGCAAGAGACCCAGTACTTC
>TRBV5-6|.|.|TRBJ2-1
CASSPALANSSYNEQFF
TGTGCCAGCAGCCCCGCTCTAGCGAATAGCTCCTACAATGAGCAGTTCTTC
>TRBV7-9|.|.|TRBJ2-3
CASSSAPSVASTDTQYF
TGTGCCAGCAGCTCAGCTCCTAGCGTTGCTAGCACAGATACGCAGTATTTT
>TRBV11-1|.|.|TRBJ2-7
CASSYPRGAGAYEQYF
TGTGCCAGCAGCTACCCCCGAGGAGCGGGTGCCTACGAGCAGTACTTC
>TRBV11-2|TRBD2|.|TRBJ2-3
CASSPDGGLAGPDTQYF
TGTGCCAGCAGCCCCGACGGGGGACTAGCGGGACCAGATACGCAGTATTTT
>TRBV6-5|.|.|TRBJ2-3
CASSYPGTDTQYF
TGTGCCAGCAGTTACCCAGGCACAGATACGCAGTATTTT
>TRBV4-1|.|.|TRBJ2-7
CASSEGLGYEQYF
TGCGCCAGCTCCGAGGGCTTAGGGTACGAGCAGTACTTC
>TRBV6-5|.|few|TRBJ1-5
CASRSDNSNQPQHF
TGTGCCAGCAGATCGGACAATAGCAATCAGCCCCAGCATTTT
>TRBV11-2|.|.|TRBJ1-1
CASSLRGGKNTEAFF
TGTGCCAGCAGCTTAAGGGGAGGGAAGAACACTGAAGCTTTCTTT
>TRBV5-8|.|few|TRBJ2-7
CASSLVNEQYF
TGTGCCAGCAGCTTGGTAAACGAGCAGTACTTC
>TRBV7-2|.|.|TRBJ2-3
CASSLAPFGGGADTQYF
TGTGCCAGCAGCTTAGCCCCCTTTGGAGGGGGCGCAGATACGCAGTATTTT
>TRBV27|.|.|TRBJ2-2
CASSFLGADGELFF
TGTGCCAGCAGTTTCCTGGGGGCGGACGGGGAGCTGTTTTTT
>TRBV9|TRBD2|.|TRBJ2-1
CASSLPLAGGPNEQFF
TGTGCCAGCAGCCTCCCCTTAGCGGGAGGGCCAAATGAGCAGTTCTTC
>TRBV23-1|.|.|TRBJ1-1
CASSRSATGNTEAFF
TGCGCCAGCAGTCGATCGGCAACAGGGAACACTGAAGCTTTCTTT
>TRBV2|TRBD2|.|TRBJ2-3
CASSDPRLGGTDTQYF
TGTGCCAGCAGTGATCCCAGACTGGGGGGGACAGATACGCAGTATTTT
>TRBV11-3|TRBD2|.|TRBJ2-3
CASSSRLAGGPGDTQYF
TGTGCCAGCAGCTCTCGACTAGCGGGGGGGCCTGGAGATACGCAGTATTTT
>TRBV5-1|TRBD1|.|TRBJ1-1
CASSFSRQGALSPFF
TGCGCCAGCAGCTTCTCGAGACAGGGGGCCCTTTCGCCGTTCTTT
>TRBV5-6|.|.|TRBJ1-1
CASSFPVPGTEAFF
TGTGCCAGCAGCTTCCCCGTCCCGGGAACTGAAGCTTTCTTT
>TRBV16|TRBD1|.|TRBJ2-4
CASSPSRGRAAKNIQYF
TGTGCCAGCAGCCCTAGCAGGGGGCGGGCGGCCAAAAACATTCAGTACTTC
>TRBV5-1|TRBD1|.|TRBJ1-1
CASSFQGAQASEAFF
TGCGCCAGCAGTTTTCAGGGGGCGCAGGCATCTGAAGCTTTCTTT
>TRBV7-6|.|.|TRBJ2-3
CASSLVEDTQYF
TGTGCCAGCAGCTTAGTAGAGGATACGCAGTATTTT
>TRBV5-1|TRBD1|.|TRBJ1-4
CASSPNRGTTNEKLFF
TGCGCCAGCAGCCCGAACAGGGGGACTACTAATGAAAAACTGTTTTTT
>TRBV7-2|TRBD1|.|TRBJ1-2
CASSPRTGNYGYTF
TGTGCCAGCAGCCCCCGGACAGGGAACTATGGCTACACCTTC
>TRBV28|.|few|TRBJ1-4
CASSYRDKRLGVFF
TGTGCCAGCAGTTACCGGGACAAAAGGCTTGGGGTGTTTTTT
>TRBV4-1|TRBD1|.|TRBJ2-5
CASSQYTGVGETQYF
TGCGCCAGCAGCCAATATACAGGGGTAGGCGAGACCCAGTACTTC
>TRBV19|TRBD1|once|TRBJ2-2
CASSWDRETGELFF
TGTGCCAGTAGCTGGGACAGGGAAACCGGGGAGCTGTTTTTT
>TRBV6-1|.|once|TRBJ1-1
CASSAYYGDTEAFF
TGTGCCAGCAGTGCCTACTATGGCGACACTGAAGCTTTCTTT
>TRBV6-1|.|.|TRBJ2-7
CASSERSSYEQYF
TGTGCCAGCAGTGAACGGAGCTCCTACGAGCAGTACTTC
>TRBV19|.|.|TRBJ1-1
CASSGGIGLSAFF
TGTGCCAGTAGTGGAGGGATAGGACTCTCGGCTTTCTTT
>TRBV19|.|.|TRBJ2-7
CASKRTEKYEQYF
TGTGCCAGTAAAAGGACAGAGAAATACGAGCAGTACTTC
>TRBV5-6|TRBD2|few|TRBJ2-3
CASSLGLAGAGTDTQYF
TGTGCCAGCAGCTTGGGACTAGCGGGGGCCGGCACAGATACGCAGTATTTT
>TRBV2|TRBD2|few|TRBJ2-1
CASRTGGNNEQFF
TGTGCCAGCAGGACGGGAGGAAACAATGAGCAGTTCTTC
>TRBV5-8|.|.|TRBJ1-6
CASSLEPAGNSPLHF
TGTGCCAGCAGCTTGGAGCCCGCGGGCAATTCACCCCTCCACTTT
>TRBV10-3|TRBD1|.|TRBJ1-5
CAISETGDGQPQHF
TGTGCCATCAGTGAGACAGGGGACGGCCAGCCCCAGCATTTT
>TRBV11-1|TRBD2|.|TRBJ2-2
CASSLAWGTSGANTGELFF
TGTGCCAGCAGCTTAGCGTGGGGGACTAGCGGGGCGAACACCGGGGAGCTGTTTTTT
>TRBV2|.|.|TRBJ2-2
CASRKPTGGTGELFF
TGTGCCAGCAGAAAACCGACAGGTGGAACCGGGGAGCTGTTTTTT
>TRBV11-3|TRBD1|.|TRBJ2-2
CASSLGGDRVNTGELFF
TGTGCCAGCAGCTTAGGAGGGGACAGGGTGAACACCGGGGAGCTGTTTTTT
>TRBV29-1|TRBD2|.|TRBJ2-2
CSVDPGGPNTGELFF
TGCAGCGTTGACCCGGGAGGGCCCAACACCGGGGAGCTGTTTTTT
>TRBV28|.|.|TRBJ2-3
CASSLWGAQGTDTQYF
TGTGCCAGCAGTTTATGGGGCGCGCAGGGCACAGATACGCAGTATTTT
>TRBV6-1|.|.|TRBJ1-2
CASSERGGYTF
TGTGCCAGCAGTGAACGGGGTGGCTACACCTTC
>TRBV7-2|TRBD2|.|TRBJ2-2
CASSLALAGGGPGELFF
TGTGCCAGCAGCTTGGCGTTAGCGGGGGGGGGACCCGGGGAGCTGTTTTTT
>TRBV19|.|.|TRBJ1-2
CASSIPDRGNYGYTF
TGTGCCAGTAGTATCCCGGACAGAGGTAACTATGGCTACACCTTC
>TRBV19|.|.|TRBJ1-5
CASSIGAGSGQPQHF
TGTGCCAGTAGTATAGGTGCAGGGAGCGGGCAGCCCCAGCATTTT
>TRBV25-1|.|once|TRBJ1-2
CASSDTTGGTNYGYTF
TGTGCCAGCAGTGATACGACAGGAGGAACCAACTATGGCTACACCTTC
>TRBV18|.|.|TRBJ1-1
CASSPPVRTEAFF
TGTGCCAGCTCACCACCGGTGAGGACTGAAGCTTTCTTT
>TRBV4-1|.|.|TRBJ2-3
CASSLRAYTDTQYF
TGCGCCAGCAGCCTCAGGGCCTACACAGATACGCAGTATTTT
>TRBV11-2|TRBD1|once|TRBJ2-1
CASSDRVRDYNEQFF
TGTGCCAGCAGCGACAGGGTTCGCGATTACAATGAGCAGTTCTTC
>TRBV7-2|TRBD2|.|TRBJ2-7
CASSLLLGRSYEQYF
TGTGCCAGCAGCTTACTGCTCGGGAGGTCCTACGAGCAGTACTTC
>TRBV30|.|once|TRBJ2-5
CAWSVPRAWYF
TGTGCCTGGAGTGTACCGAGGGCGTGGTACTTC
>TRBV12-5|.|.|TRBJ1-5
CASGLGAYSNQPQHF
TGTGCTAGTGGTTTAGGAGCTTATAGCAATCAGCCCCAGCATTTT